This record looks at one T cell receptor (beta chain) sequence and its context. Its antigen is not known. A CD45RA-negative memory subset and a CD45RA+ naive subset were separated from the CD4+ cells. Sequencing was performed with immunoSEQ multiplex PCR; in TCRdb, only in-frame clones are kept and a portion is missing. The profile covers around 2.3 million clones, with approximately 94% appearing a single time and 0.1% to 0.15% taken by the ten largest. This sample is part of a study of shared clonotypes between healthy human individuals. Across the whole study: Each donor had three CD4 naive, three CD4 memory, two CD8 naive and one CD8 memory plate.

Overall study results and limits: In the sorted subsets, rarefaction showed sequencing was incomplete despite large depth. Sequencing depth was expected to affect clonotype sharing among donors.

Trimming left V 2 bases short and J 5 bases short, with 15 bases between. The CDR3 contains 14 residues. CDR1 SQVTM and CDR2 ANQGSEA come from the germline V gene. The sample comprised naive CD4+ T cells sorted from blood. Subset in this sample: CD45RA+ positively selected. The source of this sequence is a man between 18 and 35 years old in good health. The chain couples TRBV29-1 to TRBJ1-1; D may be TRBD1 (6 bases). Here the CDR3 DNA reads TGCAGCGTTGAAAGGGGGGGGCGAGGAACTGAAGCTTTCTTT. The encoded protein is CSVERGGRGTEAFF. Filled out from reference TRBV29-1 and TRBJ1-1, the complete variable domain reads SAVISQKPSRDICQRGTSLTIQCQVDSQVTMMFWYRQQPGQSLTLIATANQGSEATYESGFVIDKFPISRPNLTFSTLTVSNMSPEDSSIYLCSVERGGRGTEAFFGQGTRLTVV.